This is a list of T cell receptor beta chains from one sample in a study of cytomegalovirus exposure and HLA in healthy donors. Here immunoSEQ multiplex PCR was the method, and the copy in TCRdb shows in-frame clones only, minus some. The sample holds approximately 210,000 clones, roughly three quarters seen once. Sequencing input: PBMCs. Source of these receptors: a woman aged 45-60 years in good health and CMV-seronegative. Both conserved end residues are part of each CDR3. Each record gives: D gene, J gene, V gene, CDR3 DNA, CDR3 protein. The D gene is left open where the match is weak.

>NA|TRBJ1-2|TRBV27
TGTGCCAGCAGTCGAGACGGGACTCGCCCTTCTAACTATGGCTACACCTTC
CASSRDGTRPSNYGYTF
>TRBD1|TRBJ1-1|TRBV19
TGTGCCAGTAGTTCGGGAAACAGGGGCCAGAACACTGAAGCTTTCTTT
CASSSGNRGQNTEAFF
>NA|TRBJ2-7|TRBV28
TGTGCCAGCTGTTCGTGGAGGCCCCGGGAGCAGTACTTC
CASCSWRPREQYF
>NA|TRBJ1-2|TRBV7-2
TGTGCCAGCAGCCCGGGTCCGCCACACCCTGAGGGCTACACCTTC
CASSPGPPHPEGYTF
>NA|TRBJ2-1|TRBV28
TGTGCCAGCAGTTTGCGGGGACAGCACTCCTACAATGAGCAGTTCTTC
CASSLRGQHSYNEQFF
>TRBD2|TRBJ2-3|TRBV11-1
TGTGCCAGCAGCGCCCTAGCCGGGACTAGCAAAGATACGCAGTATTTT
CASSALAGTSKDTQYF
>NA|TRBJ1-2|TRBV27
TGTGCCAGCAGTTTTGGGGCAGGGCCTTTATTGGGCTACACCTTC
CASSFGAGPLLGYTF
>TRBD2|TRBJ2-5|TRBV7-9
TGTGCCAGCAGCTACCTCCGTAGCGGGGGAGTTCAAGAGACCCAGTACTTC
CASSYLRSGGVQETQYF
>NA|TRBJ2-5|TRBV7-3
TGTGCCAGCAGCTTAGAGGGATCCAAAGGGACCCAGTACTTC
CASSLEGSKGTQYF
>NA|TRBJ1-2|TRBV6-5
TGTGCCAGCAGTTACAACAGGGTGGAGAGCTATGGCTACACCTTC
CASSYNRVESYGYTF
>NA|TRBJ2-3|TRBV11-2
TGTGCCAGCAGTAAGGGGATGTACGTAGATACGCAGTATTTT
CASSKGMYVDTQYF
>NA|TRBJ1-2|TRBV10-3
TGTGCCATCAGTGAGTCCACGACAACTAACTATGGCTACACCTTC
CAISESTTTNYGYTF
>NA|TRBJ1-1|TRBV19
TGTGCCAGTAGTGACCAGGGTTACACTGAAGCTTTCTTT
CASSDQGYTEAFF
>NA|TRBJ2-5|TRBV6-5
TGTGCCAGCAGCCGCGACGGGAGTTTGGGGACCCAGTACTTC
CASSRDGSLGTQYF
>NA|TRBJ1-1|TRBV28
TGTGCCAGCAGTTTACCCCCGACAGGGAACACTGAAGCTTTCTTT
CASSLPPTGNTEAFF